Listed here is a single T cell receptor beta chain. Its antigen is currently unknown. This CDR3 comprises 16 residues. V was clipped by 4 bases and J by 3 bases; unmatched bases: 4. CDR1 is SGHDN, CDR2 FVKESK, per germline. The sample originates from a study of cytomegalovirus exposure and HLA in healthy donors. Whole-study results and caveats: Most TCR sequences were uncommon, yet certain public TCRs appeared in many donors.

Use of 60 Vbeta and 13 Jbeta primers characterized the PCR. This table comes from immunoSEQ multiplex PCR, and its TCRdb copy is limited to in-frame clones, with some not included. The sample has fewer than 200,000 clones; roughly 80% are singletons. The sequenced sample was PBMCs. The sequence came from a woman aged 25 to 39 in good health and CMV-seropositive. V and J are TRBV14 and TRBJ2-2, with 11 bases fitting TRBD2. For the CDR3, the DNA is TGTGCCAGCAGCCCCTTTAGCGGGGGGGACACCGGGGAGCTGTTTTTT. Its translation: CASSPFSGGDTGELFF. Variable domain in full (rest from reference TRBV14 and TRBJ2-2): EAGVTQFPSHSVIEKGQTVTLRCDPISGHDNLYWYRRVMGKEIKFLLHFVKESKQDESGMPNNRFLAERTGGTYSTLKVQPAELEDSGVYFCASSPFSGGDTGELFFGEGSRLTVL.